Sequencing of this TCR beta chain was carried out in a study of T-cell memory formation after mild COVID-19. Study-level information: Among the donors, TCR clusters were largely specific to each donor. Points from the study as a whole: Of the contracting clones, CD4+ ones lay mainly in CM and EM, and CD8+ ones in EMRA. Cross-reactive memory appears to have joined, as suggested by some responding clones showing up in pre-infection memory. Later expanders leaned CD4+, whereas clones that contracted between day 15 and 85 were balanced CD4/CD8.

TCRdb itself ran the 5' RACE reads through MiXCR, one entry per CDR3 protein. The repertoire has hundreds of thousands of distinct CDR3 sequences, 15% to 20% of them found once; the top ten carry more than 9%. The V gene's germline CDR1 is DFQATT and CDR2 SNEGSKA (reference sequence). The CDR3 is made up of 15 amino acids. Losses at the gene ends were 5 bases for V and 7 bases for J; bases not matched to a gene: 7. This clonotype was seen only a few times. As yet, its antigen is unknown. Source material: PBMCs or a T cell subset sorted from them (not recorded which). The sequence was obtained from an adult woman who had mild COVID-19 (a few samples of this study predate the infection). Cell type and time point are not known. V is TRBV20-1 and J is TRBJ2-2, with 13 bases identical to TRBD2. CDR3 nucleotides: TGCAGTGCTCGACTAGCGGGAGGCCAGGGCGGGGAGCTGTTTTTT. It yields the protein CSARLAGGQGGELFF.